This TCR beta chain was recorded in a study of T cell repertoires in cytomegalovirus infection. Study summary: Public signatures in TCR beta pointed to CMV infection and matching HLA type. Study outcomes and limitations: Carriers of CMV and the relevant HLA type were discriminated by public TCR beta frequency.

TCRdb fed the reads into MiXCR, producing one record per CDR3 protein. Counted here are fewer than 550,000 distinct CDR3 sequences, 31% occurring once; the ten biggest clones make up roughly an eighth. Trimming cost V 9 bases and J 3 bases, with 14 bases left between them. The CDR3 extends over 14 amino acids. Germline-derived CDR1 and CDR2 are LNHDA and SQIVND (reference sequence). This clonotype appeared a few times. Its antigen is currently unknown. The chain couples TRBV19 to TRBJ2-2, with D perhaps TRBD2 (5 bases). Input material: PBMCs. The TCR sequence derives from a human donor in good health (CMV status not recorded). Some clones in this sample may be carry-over from other donors' samples. CDR3 residues: CASERGDYTGELFF. Here the CDR3 DNA reads TGTGCCAGCGAACGGGGAGATTACACCGGGGAGCTGTTTTTT.